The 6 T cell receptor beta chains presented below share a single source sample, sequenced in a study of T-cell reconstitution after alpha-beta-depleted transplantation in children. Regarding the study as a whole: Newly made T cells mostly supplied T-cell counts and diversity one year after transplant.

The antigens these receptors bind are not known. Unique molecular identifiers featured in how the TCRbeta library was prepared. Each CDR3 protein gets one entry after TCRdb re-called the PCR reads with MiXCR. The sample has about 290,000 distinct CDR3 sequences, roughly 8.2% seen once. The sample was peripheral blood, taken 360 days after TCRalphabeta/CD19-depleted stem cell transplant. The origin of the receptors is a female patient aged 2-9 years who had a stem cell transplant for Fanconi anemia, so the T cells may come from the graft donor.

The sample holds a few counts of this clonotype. CDR3 bases: TGCAGTGCTAACGGGGACCCCTACGAGCAGTACTTC. Protein sequence: CSANGDPYEQYF. The chain links TRBV20-1 to TRBJ2-7; possibly TRBD1 or TRBD2 for D (5 bases each). Germline V lookup: CDR1 DFQATT, CDR2 SNEGSKA (reference sequence). CDR3 length: 12 amino acids. Trimming took 4 bases from V and 2 from J, leaving 9 bases between them.

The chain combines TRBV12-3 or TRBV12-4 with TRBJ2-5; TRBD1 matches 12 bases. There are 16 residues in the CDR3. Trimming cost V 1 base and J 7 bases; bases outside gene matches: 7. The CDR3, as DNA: TGTGCCAGCAGTTTAGTACCGGGACAGGGGGCGGGGACCCAGTACTTC. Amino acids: CASSLVPGQGAGTQYF.

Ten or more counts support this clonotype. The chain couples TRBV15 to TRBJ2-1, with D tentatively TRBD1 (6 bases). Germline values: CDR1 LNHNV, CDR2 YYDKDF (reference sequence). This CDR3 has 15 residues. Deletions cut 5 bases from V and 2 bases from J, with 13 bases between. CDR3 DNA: TGTGCCACCAGCCCAGGGGACGATCCCTACAATGAGCAGTTCTTC. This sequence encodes CATSPGDDPYNEQFF.

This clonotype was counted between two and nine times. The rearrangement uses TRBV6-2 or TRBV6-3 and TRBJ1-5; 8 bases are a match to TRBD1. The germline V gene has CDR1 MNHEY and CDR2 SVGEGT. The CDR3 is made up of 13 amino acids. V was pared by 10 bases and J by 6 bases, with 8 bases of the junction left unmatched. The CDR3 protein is CATKTGEAQPQHF. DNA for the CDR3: TGTGCCACTAAGACAGGGGAGGCTCAGCCCCAGCATTTT.

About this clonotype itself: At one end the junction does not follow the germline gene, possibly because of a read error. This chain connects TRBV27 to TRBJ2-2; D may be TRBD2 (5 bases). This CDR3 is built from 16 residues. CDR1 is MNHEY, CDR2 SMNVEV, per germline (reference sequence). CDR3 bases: TGTGCCAGCAGTTTCGTGATGAGGGAAGGCACCGGGGAGCTGCTTTTT. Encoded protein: CASSFVMREGTGELLF.

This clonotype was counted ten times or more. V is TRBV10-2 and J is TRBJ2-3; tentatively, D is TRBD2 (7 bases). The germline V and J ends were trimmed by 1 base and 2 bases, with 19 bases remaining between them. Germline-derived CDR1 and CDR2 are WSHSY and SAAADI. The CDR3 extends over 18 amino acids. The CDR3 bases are TGCGCCAGCAGTGAGTGGGGGTTTGGGGGGGGCGTCACAGATACGCAGTATTTT. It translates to CASSEWGFGGGVTDTQYF.